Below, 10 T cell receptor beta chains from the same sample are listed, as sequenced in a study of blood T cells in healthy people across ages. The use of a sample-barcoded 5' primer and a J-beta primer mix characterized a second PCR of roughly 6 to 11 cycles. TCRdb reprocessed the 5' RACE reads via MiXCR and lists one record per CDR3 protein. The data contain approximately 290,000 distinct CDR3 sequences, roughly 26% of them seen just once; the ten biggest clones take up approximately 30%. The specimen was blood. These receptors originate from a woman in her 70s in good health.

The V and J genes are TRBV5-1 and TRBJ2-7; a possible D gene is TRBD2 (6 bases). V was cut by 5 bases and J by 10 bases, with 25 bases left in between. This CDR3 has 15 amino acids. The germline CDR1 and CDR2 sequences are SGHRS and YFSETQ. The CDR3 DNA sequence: TGCGCCAGCAGTCGGGGGACCCAAACACTACAGGTCCAGTACTTC. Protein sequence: CASSRGTQTLQVQYF.

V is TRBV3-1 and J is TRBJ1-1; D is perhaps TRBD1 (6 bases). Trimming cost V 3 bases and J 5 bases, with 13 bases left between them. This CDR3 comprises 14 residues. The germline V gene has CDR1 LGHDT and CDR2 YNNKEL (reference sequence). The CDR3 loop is CASSHNRDETEAFF. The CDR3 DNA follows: TGTGCCAGCAGCCATAACAGGGACGAAACTGAAGCTTTCTTT.

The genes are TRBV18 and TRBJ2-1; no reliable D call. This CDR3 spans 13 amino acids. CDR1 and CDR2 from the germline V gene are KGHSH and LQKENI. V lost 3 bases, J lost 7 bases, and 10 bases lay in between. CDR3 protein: CASSPFDSNEQFF. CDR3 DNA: TGTGCCAGCTCACCCTTTGACTCGAATGAGCAGTTCTTC.

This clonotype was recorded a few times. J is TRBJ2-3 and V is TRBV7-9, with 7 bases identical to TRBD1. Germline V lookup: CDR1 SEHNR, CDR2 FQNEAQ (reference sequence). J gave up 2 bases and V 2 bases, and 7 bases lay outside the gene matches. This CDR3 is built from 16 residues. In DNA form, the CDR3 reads TGTGCCAGCAGCTTATCGGACACAGGGGCCACAGATACGCAGTATTTT. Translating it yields CASSLSDTGATDTQYF.

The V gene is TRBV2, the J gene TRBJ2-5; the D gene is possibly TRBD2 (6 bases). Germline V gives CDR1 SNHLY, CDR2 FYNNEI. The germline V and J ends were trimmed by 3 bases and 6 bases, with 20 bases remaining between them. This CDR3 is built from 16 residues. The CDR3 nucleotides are TGTGCCAGCAGTGAGTATGGTAGCGGCCTTCTGCAGACCCAGTACTTC. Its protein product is CASSEYGSGLLQTQYF.

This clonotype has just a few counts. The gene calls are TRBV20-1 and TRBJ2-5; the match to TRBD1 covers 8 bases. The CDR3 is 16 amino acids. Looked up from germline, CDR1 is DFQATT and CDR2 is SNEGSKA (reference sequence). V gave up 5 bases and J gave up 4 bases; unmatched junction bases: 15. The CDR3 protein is CSALGGGQGSSETQYF. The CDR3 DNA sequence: TGCAGTGCTCTAGGGGGAGGACAGGGATCCTCAGAGACCCAGTACTTC.

The CDR3 DNA reads TGTGCCAGCAGCCAAGATGAGCCAGGTCACAAGCCCCAGCATTTT. This sequence encodes CASSQDEPGHKPQHF. This chain uses TRBV28 with TRBJ1-5; D unclear. CDR3 size: 15 residues. Trimming took off 6 bases at V and 8 bases at J, with 20 bases between the two ends. Germline values: CDR1 MDHEN, CDR2 SYDVKM.

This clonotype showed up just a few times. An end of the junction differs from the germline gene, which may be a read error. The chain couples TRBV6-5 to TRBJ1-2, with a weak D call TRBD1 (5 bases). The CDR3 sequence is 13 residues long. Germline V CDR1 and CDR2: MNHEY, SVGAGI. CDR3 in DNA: TGTGCCAGCAGTTACTCGGGGACCCGTGGCCACACCTTC. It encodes CASSYSGTRGHTF.

The CDR3 coding sequence is TGCAGTGCTCTGGACGCGGTCCCCCCCTACGAGCAGTACTTC. Its translation is CSALDAVPPYEQYF. The chain is built from TRBV20-1 and TRBJ2-1; the D is unclear. Matching the DNA end better, TRBJ2-7 makes the J call doubtful. Germline values: CDR1 DFQATT, CDR2 SNEGSKA (reference sequence). The CDR3 is 14 amino acids.

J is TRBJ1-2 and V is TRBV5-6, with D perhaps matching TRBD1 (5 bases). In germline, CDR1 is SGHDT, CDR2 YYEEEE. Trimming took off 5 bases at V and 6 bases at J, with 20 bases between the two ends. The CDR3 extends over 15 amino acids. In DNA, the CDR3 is TGTGCCAGCAGTTTTTTAGGGGCCCCGGACGATGGCTACACCTTC. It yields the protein CASSFLGAPDDGYTF.